The T cell receptor (beta chain) under discussion was sequenced for a study of T-cell reconstitution after alpha-beta-depleted transplantation in children (dated by TCRdb to about 2016). Concerning the study at large: T-cell immune reconstitution after TCRalphabeta/CD19-depleted allogeneic hematopoietic cell transplantation in children was quantitatively tracked in the study by means of TCR repertoire profiling.

The germline V gene supplies CDR1 KGHSH and CDR2 LQKENI. Inclusive of the bounding cysteine and phenylalanine, the CDR3 is 13 residues long. Of the read, only the CDR3 DNA is kept; its 39 bases are in frame from base 1. V was cut back by 3 bases and J by 1 base, leaving a gap of 6 bases between them. This clonotype has more than one count but fewer than ten. Which antigen it targets is not known. It has no much larger one-base neighbor in the sample; base qualities were not kept. General findings and caveats noted by the study authors: In some patients, the high TCRbeta diversity seen at day 60 was put down to recipient T cells and intrathymic progenitors that had survived conditioning. Apparently early alphabetaT-cell count recovery about two months after transplant reportedly relied on only several hundred rapidly expanded clones derived from non-depleted graft cells. Hyperexpanded clone frequencies declined over subsequent months; after one year, T-cell counts and TCRbeta diversity were mostly attributed to newly produced T cells.

The treatment or condition label on this specimen signifies: allogeneic hematopoietic cell transplantation with graft depleted of TCRalphabeta T cells and CD19 B cells. TCRalphabeta/CD19-depleted allogeneic hematopoietic cell grafts were given to the transplant recipients, all of whom were children. Receptor amplification or capture employed PCR. Instrument on record: Illumina HiSeq 2500. TCR library preparation used molecular barcoding, with unique molecular identifiers applied to normalize quantification of the TCRbeta repertoire. TCRdb reprocessing: public reads trimmed at Q25 with fastp, clones called with MiXCR, in-frame beta chains kept. Each entry merges the rows of one CDR3 protein and shows their most common DNA and genes. The sample table records a few hundred thousand distinct CDR3 sequences; more than 9% of these occur just once. Together, the top ten hold about 20% of the sample.

The source of this sequence is a male patient between 2 and 15 years old who had a stem cell transplant for chronic granulomatous disease, so the T cells may come from the graft donor. The source material was peripheral blood, sampled 180 days after TCRalphabeta/CD19-depleted stem cell transplant. The rearranged segments are TRBV18 and TRBJ2-5; too little of a D gene remains to name it. CDR3 sequence: CASSPTPQETQYF. The bases read TGTGCCAGCTCACCTACACCCCAAGAGACCCAGTACTTC.